This T cell receptor beta chain was documented in a study of quantifying T cell responses using KT2 cells. Background on the study: TCR alpha and beta constant-region primers primed reverse transcription of RNA. Study-level results: Even the lowest spike-in, about one KT2 cell per 100,000 PBMC, yielded detectable KT2 sequences.

Trimming took 11 bases from V and 5 from J; bases not matched to a gene: 9. Germline assignment: CDR1 SNHLY and CDR2 FYNNEI. CDR3 length: 14 amino acids. This clonotype was counted ten times or more. The antigen is not known. The cDNA 3' end received a ligated oligonucleotide with a UMI. First-round PCR used approximately 4 cycles and beta primers RC1.1 and RC1.2 covering TRBC1 and TRBC2. Each CDR3 protein gets one entry after TCRdb re-called the UMI-ligation and nested PCR reads with MiXCR. Of approximately 57,000 distinct CDR3 sequences listed, roughly an eighth are singletons. The chain joins TRBV2 to TRBJ2-3; 11 positions match TRBD2. This receptor was taken from a human donor. Source material: PBMCs spiked with cells of the T cell clone KT2. The CDR3 bases are TGTGCCTCCCATAGCGGGGGGGCCGGAGATACGCAGTATTTT. This codes for CASHSGGAGDTQYF.